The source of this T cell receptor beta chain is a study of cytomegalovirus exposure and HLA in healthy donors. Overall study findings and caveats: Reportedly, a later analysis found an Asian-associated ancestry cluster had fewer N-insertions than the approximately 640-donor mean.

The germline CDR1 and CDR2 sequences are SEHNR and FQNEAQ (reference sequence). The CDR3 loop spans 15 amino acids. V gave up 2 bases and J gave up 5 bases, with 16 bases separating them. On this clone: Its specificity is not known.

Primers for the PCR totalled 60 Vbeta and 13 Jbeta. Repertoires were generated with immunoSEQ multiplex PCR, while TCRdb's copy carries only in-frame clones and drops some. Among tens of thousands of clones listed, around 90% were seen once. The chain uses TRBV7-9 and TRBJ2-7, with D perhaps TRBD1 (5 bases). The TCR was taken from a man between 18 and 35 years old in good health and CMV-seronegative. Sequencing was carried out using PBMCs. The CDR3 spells CASSLIGAGPNEQYF. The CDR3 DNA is TGTGCCAGCAGCTTAATTGGGGCAGGGCCGAACGAGCAGTACTTC.